These 25 T cell receptor beta chains originate from one sample sequenced in a study of blood T cell repertoires in COVID-19. The data were produced by immunoSEQ multiplex PCR, yet TCRdb's version contains in-frame clones alone and is incomplete. Among 350,000 or so clones listed, almost 90% were seen once. The specimen sequenced was peripheral blood. Source of these receptors: a man younger than 35 with active or convalescent COVID-19.

This chain uses TRBV5-1 with TRBJ1-4; TRBD1 agrees at 7 bases. CDR3 size: 13 residues. Losses at the gene ends were 3 bases for V and 5 bases for J; bases not matched to a gene: 1. Germline CDR1 is SGHRS and CDR2 is YFSETQ. CDR3 coding DNA: TGCGCCAGCAGCTGGGGACAGAATGAAAAACTGTTTTTT. Amino acids: CASSWGQNEKLFF.

V usage is TRBV24-1 and J usage is TRBJ2-1; D not resolved. CDR1 is KGHDR, CDR2 SFDVKD, per germline. The CDR3 has 15 residues. The germline V and J ends were trimmed by 1 base and 5 bases, with 11 bases remaining between them. CDR3 region: CATSDLTDYNNEQFF. DNA of the CDR3: TGTGCCACCAGTGATTTAACAGATTACAACAATGAGCAGTTCTTC.

The chain links TRBV5-8 to TRBJ2-5; 7 bases match TRBD2. The V and J ends lost 4 bases and 5 bases, in that order; junction bases with no gene match: 5. This CDR3 region has 13 residues. CDR1 is SGHTS and CDR2 is YDEGEE in the germline V gene. As DNA, the CDR3 is TGTGCCAGCAGCCAGATGGGGGGGGAGACCCAGTACTTC. Translated: CASSQMGGETQYF.

The V call is TRBV27, the J call TRBJ2-7; perhaps TRBD2 as D (5 bases). CDR1 is MNHEY, CDR2 SMNVEV, per germline (reference sequence). This CDR3 has 17 amino acids. Trimming took 10 bases from V and 1 from J, leaving 26 bases between them. The CDR3 loop reads CATALAPPVIKSYEQYF. CDR3 DNA sequence: TGTGCCACCGCCCTAGCCCCCCCAGTTATAAAATCCTACGAGCAGTACTTC.

The chain has TRBV15 and TRBJ1-2, with D perhaps TRBD1 (5 bases). This CDR3 is built from 15 residues. Germline CDR1 and CDR2: LNHNV and YYDKDF (reference sequence). The V end was cut by 9 bases, the J end by 4 bases, with 21 bases between. The CDR3 DNA is TGTGCCACAATGGACAAAGGTGGGGGGTCCTATGGCTACACCTTC. Translation gives CATMDKGGGSYGYTF.

The rearrangement links TRBV7-9 to TRBJ2-7, with D possibly TRBD2 on 6 matching bases. The CDR3 is made up of 14 amino acids. Trimming took off 5 bases at V and 0 bases at J, with 11 bases between the two ends. The germline V gene has CDR1 SEHNR and CDR2 FQNEAQ (reference sequence). For the CDR3, the DNA is TGTGCCAGCAGCCAGCGGGCGACCTCCTACGAGCAGTACTTC. Translated, it gives CASSQRATSYEQYF.

The chain joins TRBV5-1 to TRBJ1-4, with TRBD1 matching over 9 bases. V shed 4 bases, J shed 8 bases, and the junction held 9 bases outside the gene matches. The CDR3 extends over 15 amino acids. Germline V gene lookup returns CDR1 SGHRS and CDR2 YFSETQ. For the CDR3, the DNA is TGCGCCAGCAGCCCCGGACAGGGGATGCGAGAAAAACTGTTTTTT. Protein product: CASSPGQGMREKLFF.

This sequence joins TRBV6-5 and TRBJ2-3; D gene ambiguous. This CDR3 has 14 amino acids. The ends were cut back, 0 bases at V and 2 bases at J, with 6 bases in the middle. Germline assignment: CDR1 MNHEY and CDR2 SVGAGI. DNA of the CDR3: TGTGCCAGCAGTTACTCAGCCGACACAGATACGCAGTATTTT. Protein sequence: CASSYSADTDTQYF.

This clone was counted a few times. The rearrangement uses TRBV6-1 and TRBJ1-6, with no clear D. The germline CDR1 and CDR2 sequences are MNHNS and SASEGT. CDR3 length equals 15 residues. Trimming stripped 2 bases from V and 5 bases from J, with 10 bases between. The CDR3 sequence: CASSEFSSDNSPLHF. The DNA of the CDR3 is TGTGCCAGCAGTGAATTTTCTTCAGATAATTCACCCCTCCACTTT.

The rearrangement uses TRBV6-5 and TRBJ1-1, with 9 bases that match TRBD1. Germline assignment: CDR1 MNHEY and CDR2 SVGAGI. The trim removed 1 base at V and 4 bases at J, leaving 4 bases unmatched. The CDR3 has 15 amino acids. CDR3 sequence reads: CASSYYRGHVTEAFF. CDR3 nucleotide sequence: TGTGCCAGCAGTTACTACAGGGGGCACGTCACTGAAGCTTTCTTT.

The genes are TRBV9 and TRBJ2-5; 9 bases are shared with TRBD1. With 3 bases clipped from V and 4 bases from J, the junction kept 10 bases outside the gene matches. The CDR3 is 16 amino acids. CDR1 is SGDLS and CDR2 is YYNGEE in the germline V gene. The CDR3, as DNA: TGTGCCAGCAGCGCCACTGCGACAGGGGGAGGAGAGACCCAGTACTTC. It yields the protein CASSATATGGGETQYF.

This chain uses TRBV5-1 with TRBJ2-7, with a weak D call TRBD1 (5 bases). The CDR3 contains 12 residues. Trimming cost V 4 bases and J 4 bases, with 9 bases left between them. CDR1 SGHRS and CDR2 YFSETQ come from the germline V gene. DNA for the CDR3: TGCGCCAGCAGCGTAGACAGATACGAGCAGTACTTC. Translating it yields CASSVDRYEQYF.

The gene calls are TRBV7-8 and TRBJ1-2; 7 bases line up with TRBD1. The CDR3 contains 15 residues. V lost 0 bases to trimming and J lost 5 bases; unmatched junction nucleotides: 6. Germline V CDR1 and CDR2: SGHVS, FQNEAQ. The CDR3 DNA reads TGTGCCAGCAGCTTAGCCCGTGACAGGGTGTATGGCTACACCTTC. This sequence encodes CASSLARDRVYGYTF.

The chain is built from TRBV3-1 (or the pseudogene TRBV3-2) and TRBJ1-4; TRBD1 matches 10 bases. The CDR3 extends over 14 amino acids. CDR1 LGHDT and CDR2 YNNKEL come from the germline V gene (reference sequence). With V trimmed by 4 bases and J by 7 bases, 3 bases remained unmatched. CDR3 loop: CASSPTGGSEKLFF. As DNA, the CDR3 is TGTGCCAGCAGCCCGACAGGGGGCAGTGAAAAACTGTTTTTT.

This clone was recorded a few times. The chain carries TRBV7-9 and TRBJ1-4, with unresolved D. The V end lost 5 bases, the J end lost 8 bases, and 18 bases lay between the germline ends. The CDR3 extends over 15 amino acids. The germline gives CDR1 SEHNR, CDR2 FQNEAQ (reference sequence). The CDR3 region is CASSPGEGSLEKLFF. DNA of the CDR3: TGTGCCAGCAGCCCAGGCGAAGGCAGCCTGGAAAAACTGTTTTTT.

V is TRBV28 and J is TRBJ1-1; TRBD1 matches 8 bases. The germline V gene encodes CDR1 MDHEN and CDR2 SYDVKM. Losses at the gene ends were 3 bases for V and 0 bases for J; bases not matched to a gene: 3. The CDR3 has 15 residues. The CDR3 DNA reads as TGTGCCAGCAGTTTTTCGGGACAGGTGAACACTGAAGCTTTCTTT. Its translation: CASSFSGQVNTEAFF.

The chain joins TRBV6-2 or TRBV6-3 to TRBJ1-5; D might be TRBD1 (5 bases). The germline V gene encodes CDR1 MNHEY and CDR2 SVGEGT. The CDR3 runs 17 residues. V lost 5 bases, J lost 8 bases, and 25 bases lay in between. The CDR3 protein is CASSTTPKTAREEPQHF. In nucleotides, the CDR3 is TGTGCCAGCAGTACAACCCCGAAGACAGCCAGGGAAGAGCCCCAGCATTTT.

This clone has only one observation. This chain uses TRBV24-1 with TRBJ2-1; 9 bases fit TRBD1. The CDR3 loop spans 16 amino acids. V shed 0 bases and J 8 bases; nucleotides not matched to a gene: 7. Per the germline V gene, CDR1 is KGHDR and CDR2 is SFDVKD. This CDR3 is CATSDLRGTGTDEQFF. The CDR3 nucleotides read TGTGCCACCAGTGATTTGCGGGGGACAGGGACCGATGAGCAGTTCTTC.

The chain has TRBV19 and TRBJ2-2; D is perhaps TRBD2 (7 bases). This CDR3 has 14 amino acids. CDR1 is LNHDA and CDR2 is SQIVND in the germline V gene (reference sequence). Trimming cost V 10 bases and J 4 bases, with 16 bases left between them. The CDR3 is CATLPGGPTGELFF. CDR3 nucleotide sequence: TGTGCCACCCTACCCGGGGGGCCCACCGGGGAGCTGTTTTTT.

The V and J genes are TRBV5-1 and TRBJ2-1, with no clear D. The CDR3 runs 11 residues. Germline assignment: CDR1 SGHRS and CDR2 YFSETQ. V was shortened by 4 bases and J by 4 bases, with 3 bases between the two germline ends. The CDR3 here is CASSLYNEQFF. The CDR3 region has the DNA TGCGCCAGCAGCCTATACAATGAGCAGTTCTTC.

This clone appeared a single time. The CDR3 nucleotides read TGTGCCAGCAGCTTAACAGGCAGCTCCTACGAGCAGTACTTC. This sequence encodes CASSLTGSSYEQYF. This sequence joins TRBV7-2 and TRBJ2-7; D perhaps matches TRBD1 (5 bases). The CDR3 contains 14 residues. Trimming pared 2 bases from V and 0 bases from J, leaving 8 bases between. Germline V gives CDR1 SGHTA, CDR2 FQGNSA.

V is TRBV27 and J is TRBJ2-1; D is undetermined. Per germline, CDR1 MNHEY and CDR2 SMNVEV (reference sequence). This CDR3 spans 10 amino acids. V gave up 9 bases and J gave up 4 bases, with 4 bases separating them. CDR3 coding DNA: TGTGCCAGTAAATACAATGAGCAGTTCTTC. This sequence encodes CASKYNEQFF.

The chain joins TRBV6-2 or TRBV6-3 to TRBJ2-2; 8 positions agree with TRBD2. V lost 2 bases, J lost 1 base, and 3 bases stayed unmatched. The CDR3 length is 16 residues. Germline CDR1 MNHEY, CDR2 SVGEGT. The CDR3 here is CASSYPLAGNTGELFF. Here the CDR3 DNA reads TGTGCCAGCAGTTACCCTCTAGCGGGGAACACCGGGGAGCTGTTTTTT.

This chain connects TRBV9 to TRBJ1-2; maybe TRBD1 (5 bases). The V end was cut by 1 base, the J end by 2 bases, with 9 bases between. Germline assignment: CDR1 SGDLS and CDR2 YYNGEE. The CDR3 spans 14 residues. CDR3 residues: CASSVQGINYGYTF. In DNA, the CDR3 is TGTGCCAGCAGCGTACAGGGTATCAACTATGGCTACACCTTC.

The CDR3 DNA reads TGTGCCAGCAGCCCAGACAGGACTGAAGCTTTCTTT. Encoded protein: CASSPDRTEAFF. The chain links TRBV13 to TRBJ1-1; maybe TRBD1 (6 bases). Germline values: CDR1 PRHDT, CDR2 FYEKMQ (reference sequence). Trimming cost V 5 bases and J 5 bases, with 9 bases left between them. This CDR3 region has 12 residues.